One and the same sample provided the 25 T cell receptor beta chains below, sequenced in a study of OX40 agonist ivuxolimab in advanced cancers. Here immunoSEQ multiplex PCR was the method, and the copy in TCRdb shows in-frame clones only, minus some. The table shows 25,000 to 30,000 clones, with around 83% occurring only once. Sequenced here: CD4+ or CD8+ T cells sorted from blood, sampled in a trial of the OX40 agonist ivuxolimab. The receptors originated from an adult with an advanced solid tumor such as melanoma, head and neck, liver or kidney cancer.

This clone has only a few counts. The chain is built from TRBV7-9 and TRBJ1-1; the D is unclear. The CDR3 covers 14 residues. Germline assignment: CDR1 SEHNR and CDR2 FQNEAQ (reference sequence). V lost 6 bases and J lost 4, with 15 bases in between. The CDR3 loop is CASRSRGVSTEAFF. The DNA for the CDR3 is TGTGCCAGCAGGTCCCGGGGTGTTTCCACTGAAGCTTTCTTT.

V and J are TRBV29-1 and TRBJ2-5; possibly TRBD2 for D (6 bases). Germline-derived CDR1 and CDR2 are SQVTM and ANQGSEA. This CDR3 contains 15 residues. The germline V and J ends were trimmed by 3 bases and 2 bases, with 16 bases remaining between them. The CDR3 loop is CSVESETSRQETQYF. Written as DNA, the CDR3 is TGCAGCGTTGAGTCCGAGACTAGTCGGCAAGAGACCCAGTACTTC.

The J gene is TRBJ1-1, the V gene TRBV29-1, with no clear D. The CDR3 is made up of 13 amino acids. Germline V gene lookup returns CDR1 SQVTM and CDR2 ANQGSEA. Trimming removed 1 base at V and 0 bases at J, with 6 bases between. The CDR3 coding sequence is TGCAGCGTTGAAGTGGGTATGAACACTGAAGCTTTCTTT. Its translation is CSVEVGMNTEAFF.

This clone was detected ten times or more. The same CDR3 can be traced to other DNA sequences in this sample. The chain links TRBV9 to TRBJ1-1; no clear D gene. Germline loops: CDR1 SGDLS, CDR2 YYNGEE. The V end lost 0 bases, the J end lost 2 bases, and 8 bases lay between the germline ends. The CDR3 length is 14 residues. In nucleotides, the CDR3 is TGTGCCAGCAGCGTAGCTTACAGAAACACTGAAGCTTTCTTT. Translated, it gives CASSVAYRNTEAFF.

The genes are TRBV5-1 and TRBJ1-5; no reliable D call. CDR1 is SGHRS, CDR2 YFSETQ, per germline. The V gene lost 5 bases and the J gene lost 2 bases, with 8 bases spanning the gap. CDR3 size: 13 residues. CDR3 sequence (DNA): TGCGCCAGCAGGGCCGGGGGCAATCAGCCCCAGCATTTT. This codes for CASRAGGNQPQHF. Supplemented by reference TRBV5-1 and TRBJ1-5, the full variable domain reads KAGVTQTPRYLIKTRGQQVTLSCSPISGHRSVSWYQQTPGQGLQFLFEYFSETQRNKGNFPGRFSGRQFSNSRSEMNVSTLELGDSALYLCASRAGGNQPQHFGDGTRLSIL.

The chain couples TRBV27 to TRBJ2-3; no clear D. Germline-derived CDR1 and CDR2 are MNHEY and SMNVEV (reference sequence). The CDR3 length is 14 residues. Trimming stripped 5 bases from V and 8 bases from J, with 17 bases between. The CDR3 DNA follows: TGTGCCAGCAGTCCCCCAACTATTAGTGGTACGCAGTATTTT. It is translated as CASSPPTISGTQYF.

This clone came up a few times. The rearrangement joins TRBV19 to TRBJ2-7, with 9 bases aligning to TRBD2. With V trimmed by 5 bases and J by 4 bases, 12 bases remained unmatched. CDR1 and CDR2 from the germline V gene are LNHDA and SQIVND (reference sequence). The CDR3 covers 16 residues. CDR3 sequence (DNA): TGTGCCAGTAGTTTATTAGCGGGGGTGAAGATATACGAGCAGTACTTC. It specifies CASSLLAGVKIYEQYF.

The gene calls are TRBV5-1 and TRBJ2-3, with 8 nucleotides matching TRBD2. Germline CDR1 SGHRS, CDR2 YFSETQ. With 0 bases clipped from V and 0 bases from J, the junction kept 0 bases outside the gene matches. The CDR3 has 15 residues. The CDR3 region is CASSLERESTDTQYF. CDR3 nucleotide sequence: TGCGCCAGCAGCTTGGAGCGGGAGAGCACAGATACGCAGTATTTT.

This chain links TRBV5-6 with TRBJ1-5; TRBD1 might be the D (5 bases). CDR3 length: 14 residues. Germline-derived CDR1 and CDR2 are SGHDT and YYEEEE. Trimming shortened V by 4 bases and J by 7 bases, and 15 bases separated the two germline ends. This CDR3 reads CASSPGGFGQPQHF. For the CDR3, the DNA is TGTGCCAGCAGCCCCGGGGGGTTCGGCCAGCCCCAGCATTTT.

The CDR3 nucleotides read TGTGCCAGCAGCCCCCCTTCTGGGTCCCTTTACAATGAGCAGTTCTTC. It codes for CASSPPSGSLYNEQFF. This chain connects TRBV13 to TRBJ2-1; D is uncertain. Germline assignment: CDR1 PRHDT and CDR2 FYEKMQ (reference sequence). The CDR3 is made up of 16 amino acids. V dropped 5 bases and J dropped 4 bases, with 18 bases sitting between them.

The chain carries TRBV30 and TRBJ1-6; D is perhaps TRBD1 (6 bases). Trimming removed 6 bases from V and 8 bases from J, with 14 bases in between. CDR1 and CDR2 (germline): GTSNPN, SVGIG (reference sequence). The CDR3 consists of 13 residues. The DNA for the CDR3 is TGTGCCTGTATCCAGGGGATTGATTCACCCCTCCACTTT. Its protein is CACIQGIDSPLHF.

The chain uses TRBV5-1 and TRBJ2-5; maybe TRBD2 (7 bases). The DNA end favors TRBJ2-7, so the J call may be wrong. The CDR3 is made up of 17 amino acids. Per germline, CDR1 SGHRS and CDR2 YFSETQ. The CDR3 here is CASSPEGGEGVWYEQYF. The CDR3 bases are TGCGCCAGCAGCCCGGAGGGGGGGGAGGGAGTTTGGTACGAGCAGTACTTC.

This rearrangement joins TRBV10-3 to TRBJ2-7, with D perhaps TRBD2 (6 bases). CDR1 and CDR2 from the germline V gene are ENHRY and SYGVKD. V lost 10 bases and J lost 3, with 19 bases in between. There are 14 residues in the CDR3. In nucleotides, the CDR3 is TGTGCCAGCAGCAGATCTGCGGAGGGCTACGAGCAGTACTTC. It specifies CASSRSAEGYEQYF.

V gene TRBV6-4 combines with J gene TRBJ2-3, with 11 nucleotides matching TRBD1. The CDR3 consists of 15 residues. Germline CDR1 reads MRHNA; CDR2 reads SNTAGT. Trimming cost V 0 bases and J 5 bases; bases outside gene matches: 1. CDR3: CASSDSGQGGDTQYF. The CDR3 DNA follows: TGTGCCAGCAGTGACTCGGGACAGGGGGGAGATACGCAGTATTTT.

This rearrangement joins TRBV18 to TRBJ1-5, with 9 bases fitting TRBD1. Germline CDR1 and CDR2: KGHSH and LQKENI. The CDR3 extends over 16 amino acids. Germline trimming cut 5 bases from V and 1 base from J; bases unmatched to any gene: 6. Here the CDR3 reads CASSSTGGSSNQPQHF. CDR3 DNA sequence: TGTGCCAGCTCATCAACAGGGGGCTCGAGCAATCAGCCCCAGCATTTT.

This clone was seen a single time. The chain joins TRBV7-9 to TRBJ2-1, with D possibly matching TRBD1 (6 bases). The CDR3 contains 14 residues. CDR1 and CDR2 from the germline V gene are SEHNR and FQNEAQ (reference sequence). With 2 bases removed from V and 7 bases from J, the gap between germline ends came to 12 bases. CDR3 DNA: TGTGCCAGCAGCTTATCCCGGACAGATAATGAGCAGTTCTTC. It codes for CASSLSRTDNEQFF.

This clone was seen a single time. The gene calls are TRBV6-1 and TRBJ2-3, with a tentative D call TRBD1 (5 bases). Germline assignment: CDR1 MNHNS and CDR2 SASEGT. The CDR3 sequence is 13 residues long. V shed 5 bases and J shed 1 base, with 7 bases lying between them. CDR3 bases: TGTGCCAGCAGTCTAGGGGGCACAGATACGCAGTATTTT. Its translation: CASSLGGTDTQYF.

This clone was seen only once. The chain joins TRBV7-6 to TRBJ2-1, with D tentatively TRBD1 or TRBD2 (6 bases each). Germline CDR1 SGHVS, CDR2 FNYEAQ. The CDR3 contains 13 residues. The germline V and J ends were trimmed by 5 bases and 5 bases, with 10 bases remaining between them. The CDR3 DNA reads TGTGCCAGCAGCGTCCGGGGGCACAATGAGCAGTTCTTC. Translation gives CASSVRGHNEQFF.

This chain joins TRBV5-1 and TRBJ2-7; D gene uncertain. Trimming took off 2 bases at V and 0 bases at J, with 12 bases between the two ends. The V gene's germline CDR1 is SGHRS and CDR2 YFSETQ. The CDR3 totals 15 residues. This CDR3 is CASSLSGPSSYEQYF. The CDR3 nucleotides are TGCGCCAGCAGCTTATCGGGCCCTAGCTCCTACGAGCAGTACTTC.

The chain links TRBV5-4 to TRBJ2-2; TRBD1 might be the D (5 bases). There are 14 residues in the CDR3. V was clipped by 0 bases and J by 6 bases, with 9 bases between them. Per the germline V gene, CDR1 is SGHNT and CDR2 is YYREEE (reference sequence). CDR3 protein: CASSLVQGSGELFF. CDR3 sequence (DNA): TGTGCCAGCAGCTTGGTCCAGGGTTCCGGGGAGCTGTTTTTT.

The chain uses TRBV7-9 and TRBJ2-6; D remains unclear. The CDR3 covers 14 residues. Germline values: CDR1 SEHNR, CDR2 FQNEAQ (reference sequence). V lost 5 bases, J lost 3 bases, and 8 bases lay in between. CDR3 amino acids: CASSHGVGANVLTF. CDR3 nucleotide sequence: TGTGCCAGCAGCCATGGTGTTGGGGCCAACGTCCTGACTTTC.

The CDR3 coding sequence is TGTGCCAGCAGCGCACGGGGGACAGGGGCCTACGAGCAGTACTTC. Protein: CASSARGTGAYEQYF. V gene TRBV9 combines with J gene TRBJ2-7; 10 positions agree with TRBD1. The CDR3 covers 15 residues. V shed 3 bases, J shed 2 bases, and the junction held 5 bases outside the gene matches. Germline V gene lookup returns CDR1 SGDLS and CDR2 YYNGEE.

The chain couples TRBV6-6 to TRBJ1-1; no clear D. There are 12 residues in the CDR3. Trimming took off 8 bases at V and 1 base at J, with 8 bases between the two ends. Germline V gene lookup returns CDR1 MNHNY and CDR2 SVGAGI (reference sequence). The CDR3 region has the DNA TGTGCCAGCTTTCGAGCGAACACTGAAGCTTTCTTT. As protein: CASFRANTEAFF.

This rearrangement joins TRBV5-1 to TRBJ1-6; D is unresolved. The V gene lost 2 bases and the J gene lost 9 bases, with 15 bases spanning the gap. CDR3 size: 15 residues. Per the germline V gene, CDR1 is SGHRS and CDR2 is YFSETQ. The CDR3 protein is CASSLEGQNGSPLHF. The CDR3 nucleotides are TGCGCCAGCAGCTTAGAGGGTCAGAACGGTTCACCCCTCCACTTT.

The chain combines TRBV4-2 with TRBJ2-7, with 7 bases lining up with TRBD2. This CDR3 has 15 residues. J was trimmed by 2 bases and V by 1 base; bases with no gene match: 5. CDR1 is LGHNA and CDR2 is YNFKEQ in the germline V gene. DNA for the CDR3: TGTGCCAGCAGCCAAGGGACTAGGGATACCTACGAGCAGTACTTC. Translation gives CASSQGTRDTYEQYF.